This TCR beta chain was found in a study of T cell repertoires in aging, cancer and after chemotherapy. Study-level background: Glioblastoma patients receiving temozolomide-based therapy gave paired samples before and after chemotherapy.

TCR beta rearrangements were amplified from peripheral blood genomic DNA. TRB rearrangements spanning V, D and J were amplified using mixed TRB-A/B primers. MiXCR, applied by TCRdb to the multiplex PCR reads, yields one record per CDR3 protein. The sample lists 630 or so distinct CDR3 sequences, roughly 25% occurring once. Regarding this clonotype: Its antigen is not known.

Study observations and caveats: Immunological memory after chemotherapy cannot be judged from the repertoire data.

Input material: blood. The receptor was derived from a human donor with a solid tumor.

CDR3 sequence: CASSPRGSSSGNTIYF. CDR3 DNA: TGTGCCAGCAGCCCTAGGGGGTCGAGCTCTGGAAACACCATATATTTT. V is TRBV7-9 and J is TRBJ1-3; a weak D match, TRBD1 (6 bases). V lost 5 bases and J lost 0, with 14 bases in between. The germline gives CDR1 SEHNR, CDR2 FQNEAQ (reference sequence). The CDR3 runs to 16 residues.